This TCR beta chain was profiled in a study of OX40 agonist ivuxolimab in advanced cancers. Study summary: Partial response was recorded in three patients: one hepatocellular carcinoma and two cutaneous melanoma cases.

This clone was recorded many times. The antigen is not known. Regarding the study as a whole: Some nonresponders additionally presented with little normalized T-cell clonal expansion. Patients who responded partially at 0.1-3.0 mg/kg showed clonal expansion ranking among the lowest. Fewer expanded clones were found on average in CD4+ than in CD8+ T cells.

Sequencing used immunoSEQ multiplex PCR; TCRdb keeps in-frame clones, though not all of them. This sample has approximately 68,000 clones, with roughly 80% found just once. This sequence originates from an adult with an advanced solid tumor such as melanoma, head and neck, liver or kidney cancer. The sequences come from CD4+ or CD8+ T cells sorted from blood, collected in a trial of the OX40 agonist ivuxolimab.

CDR3 in DNA: TGCGCCAGCAGCATGGAGGAGAACACTGAAGCTTTCTTT. Translated: CASSMEENTEAFF. The rearrangement uses TRBV5-1 and TRBJ1-1, with no clear D. Germline loops: CDR1 SGHRS, CDR2 YFSETQ. The CDR3 extends over 13 amino acids. Deletions cut 4 bases from V and 1 base from J, with 8 bases between. Combining the CDR3 with reference TRBV5-1 and TRBJ1-1 gives the whole variable domain KAGVTQTPRYLIKTRGQQVTLSCSPISGHRSVSWYQQTPGQGLQFLFEYFSETQRNKGNFPGRFSGRQFSNSRSEMNVSTLELGDSALYLCASSMEENTEAFFGQGTRLTVV.